Listed below are T cell receptor beta chains from one sample, sequenced in a study of T cells in Graves' hyperthyroidism and ophthalmopathy. TCRdb passed the multiplex PCR reads through MiXCR, listing each CDR3 protein once. This table holds some 360,000 distinct CDR3 sequences, 15% to 20% found once. The sequencing sample was made of blood. These receptors were taken from a woman aged 40 to 50 with Graves' ophthalmopathy. Each CDR3 is given with its conserved first and last residue. Each record gives: V gene, clone size, D gene, J gene, CDR3 protein, CDR3 DNA. A D gene is named only where the DNA matches it firmly. The size entry is marked missing in some rows and otherwise reads once, few, many or a size class.

>TRBV19|many|-|TRBJ2-5
CASSIGGAVGETQYF
TGTGCCAGTAGTATAGGAGGGGCGGTCGGAGAGACCCAGTACTTC
>TRBV6-5|many|-|TRBJ2-5
CASSYSSGPSGGTQYF
TGTGCCAGCAGTTACTCTTCAGGGCCTTCGGGCGGGACCCAGTACTTC
>TRBV10-3|many|TRBD2|TRBJ2-7
CAIRGRTSGASYEQYF
TGTGCCATCAGGGGTAGGACTAGCGGGGCTTCCTACGAGCAGTACTTC
>TRBV25-1|many|-|TRBJ2-2
CASSPAGTYTGELFF
TGTGCCAGCAGTCCCGCCGGGACATACACCGGGGAGCTGTTTTTT
>TRBV28|many|-|TRBJ1-5
CASSTQDVQHF
TGTGCCAGCAGTACCCAGGATGTTCAGCATTTT
>TRBV30|many|TRBD2|TRBJ2-7
CAWTTGGTSAGEQYF
TGTGCCTGGACCACCGGGGGGACTAGCGCGGGCGAGCAGTACTTC
>TRBV11-2|many|-|TRBJ1-1
CASSLRAERNTEAFF
TGTGCCAGCAGCTTGAGGGCGGAGAGGAACACTGAAGCTTTCTTT
>TRBV27|many|-|TRBJ1-2
CASSFDQYYGYTF
TGTGCCAGCAGTTTTGACCAGTACTATGGCTACACCTTC
>TRBV6-1|many|TRBD1|TRBJ1-2
CAGSPQDRFANYGYTF
TGTGCCGGCAGTCCCCAGGACAGGTTCGCTAACTATGGCTACACCTTC
>TRBV10-3|many|TRBD1|TRBJ2-2
CAISRDRATGELFF
TGTGCCATCAGCCGGGACAGGGCCACCGGGGAGCTGTTTTTT
>TRBV25-1|many|-|TRBJ2-2
CASRYGMNTGELFF
TGTGCCAGCAGATACGGGATGAACACCGGGGAGCTGTTTTTT
>TRBV30|-|TRBD1|TRBJ2-7
CAWSASTGSEQYF
TGTGCCTGGAGTGCCTCGACAGGGAGCGAGCAGTACTTC